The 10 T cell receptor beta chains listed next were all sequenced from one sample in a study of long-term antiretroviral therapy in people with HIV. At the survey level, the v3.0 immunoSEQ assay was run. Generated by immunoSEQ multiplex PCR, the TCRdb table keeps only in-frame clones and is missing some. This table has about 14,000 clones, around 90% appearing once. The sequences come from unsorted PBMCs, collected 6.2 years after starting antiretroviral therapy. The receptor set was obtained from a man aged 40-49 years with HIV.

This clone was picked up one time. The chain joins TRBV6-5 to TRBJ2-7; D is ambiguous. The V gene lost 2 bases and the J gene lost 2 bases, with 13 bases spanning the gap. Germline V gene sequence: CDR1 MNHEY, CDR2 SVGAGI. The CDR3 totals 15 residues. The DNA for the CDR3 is TGTGCCAGCAGTTACGGTAACAGTGTCACCTACGAGCAGTACTTC. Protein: CASSYGNSVTYEQYF.

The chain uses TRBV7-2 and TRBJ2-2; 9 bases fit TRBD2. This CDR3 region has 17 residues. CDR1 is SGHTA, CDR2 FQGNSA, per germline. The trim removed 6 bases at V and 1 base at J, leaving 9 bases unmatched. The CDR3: CASSWTSAMRNTGELFF. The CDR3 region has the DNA TGTGCCAGCAGTTGGACTAGCGCTATGAGGAACACCGGGGAGCTGTTTTTT.

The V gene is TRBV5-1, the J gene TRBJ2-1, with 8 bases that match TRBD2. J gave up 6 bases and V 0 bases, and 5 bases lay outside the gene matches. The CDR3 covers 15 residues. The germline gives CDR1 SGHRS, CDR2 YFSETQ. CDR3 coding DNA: TGCGCCAGCAGCTTGGCCGGGCGGGAGGTCAATGAGCAGTTCTTC. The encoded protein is CASSLAGREVNEQFF.

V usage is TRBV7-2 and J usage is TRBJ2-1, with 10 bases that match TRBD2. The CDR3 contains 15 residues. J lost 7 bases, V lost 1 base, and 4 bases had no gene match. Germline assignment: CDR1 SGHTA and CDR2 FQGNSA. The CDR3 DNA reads TGTGCCAGCAGCTTAGGAGCGGGAGGGCCTAATGAGCAGTTCTTC. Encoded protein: CASSLGAGGPNEQFF.

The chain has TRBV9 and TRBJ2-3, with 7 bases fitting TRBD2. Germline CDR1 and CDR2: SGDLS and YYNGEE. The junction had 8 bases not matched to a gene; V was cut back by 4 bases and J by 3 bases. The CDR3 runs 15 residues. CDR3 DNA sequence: TGTGCCAGCAGCCCCAGCGGGGCTCCGACAGATACGCAGTATTTT. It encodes CASSPSGAPTDTQYF.

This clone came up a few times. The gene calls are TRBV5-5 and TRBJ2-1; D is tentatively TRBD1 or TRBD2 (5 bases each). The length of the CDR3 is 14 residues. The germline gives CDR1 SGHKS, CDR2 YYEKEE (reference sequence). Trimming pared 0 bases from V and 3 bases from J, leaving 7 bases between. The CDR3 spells CASSLVGDYNEQFF. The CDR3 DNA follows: TGTGCCAGCAGCTTGGTGGGGGACTACAATGAGCAGTTCTTC.

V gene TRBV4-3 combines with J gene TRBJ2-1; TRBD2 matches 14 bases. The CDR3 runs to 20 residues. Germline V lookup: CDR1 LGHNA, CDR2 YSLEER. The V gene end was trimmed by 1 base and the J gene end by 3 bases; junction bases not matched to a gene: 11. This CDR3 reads CASSQVPGTSGRGDYNEQFF. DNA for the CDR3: TGCGCCAGCAGCCAAGTCCCCGGGACTAGCGGGAGAGGGGACTACAATGAGCAGTTCTTC.

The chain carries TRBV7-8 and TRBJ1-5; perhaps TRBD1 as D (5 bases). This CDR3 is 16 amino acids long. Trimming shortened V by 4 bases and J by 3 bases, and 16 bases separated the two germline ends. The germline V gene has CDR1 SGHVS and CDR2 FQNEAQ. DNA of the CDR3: TGTGCCAGCAGCTACCTCGTCGGGGGGATCAATCAGCCCCAGCATTTT. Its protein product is CASSYLVGGINQPQHF.

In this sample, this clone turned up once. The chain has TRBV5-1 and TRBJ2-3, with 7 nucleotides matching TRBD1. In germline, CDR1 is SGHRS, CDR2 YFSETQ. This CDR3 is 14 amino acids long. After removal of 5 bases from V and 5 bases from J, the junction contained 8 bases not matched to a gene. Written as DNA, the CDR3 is TGCGCCAGCAGTCGGGACAGCTCAGGAGATACGCAGTATTTT. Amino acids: CASSRDSSGDTQYF.

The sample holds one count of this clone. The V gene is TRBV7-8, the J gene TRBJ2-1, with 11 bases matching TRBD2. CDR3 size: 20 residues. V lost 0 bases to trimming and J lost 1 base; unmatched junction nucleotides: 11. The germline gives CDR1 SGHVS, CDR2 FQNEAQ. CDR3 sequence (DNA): TGTGCCAGCAGCTTAGCGCGAGGTAGCGGGAGGGCAAGTTCCTACAATGAGCAGTTCTTC. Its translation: CASSLARGSGRASSYNEQFF.